A single sample gave rise to the 12 T cell receptor beta chains below, sequenced in a study of OX40 agonist ivuxolimab in advanced cancers. The library was generated by the immunoSEQ multiplex PCR assay. TCRdb took this table from immuneACCESS and kept in-frame rearrangements with V and J called. Such tables lack part of the clones; where checked against another copy, unresolved V genes explain under half of the gap, and the rest is unexplained. The sample profile shows tens of thousands of clones; around 93% of them were found once. The ten most abundant clones make up 12% of the sample. The source material was CD4+ or CD8+ T cells sorted from blood, sampled in a trial of the OX40 agonist ivuxolimab. The receptor source for this set is an adult with an advanced solid tumor such as melanoma, head and neck, liver or kidney cancer.

The chain is built from TRBV27 and TRBJ2-7, with D possibly matching TRBD2 (5 bases). The ends were cut back, 5 bases at V and 6 bases at J, with 17 bases in the middle. Germline-derived CDR1 and CDR2 are MNHEY and SMNVEV (reference sequence). The CDR3 contains 14 residues. In DNA, the CDR3 is TGTGCCAGCAGTACCTCCTTAGGTAGCGTCGAGCAGTACTTC. Protein: CASSTSLGSVEQYF.

This rearrangement joins TRBV7-2 to TRBJ1-2, with 8 bases fitting TRBD1. Germline V gene lookup returns CDR1 SGHTA and CDR2 FQGNSA. CDR3 length equals 15 residues. V shed 3 bases and J 6 bases; nucleotides not matched to a gene: 9. Written as DNA, the CDR3 is TGTGCCAGCAGCTTCTTCGGACAGGGCTGGGATGGCTACACCTTC. Its protein product is CASSFFGQGWDGYTF.

This clone has a single count. The chain has TRBV2 and TRBJ2-7, with 9 bases aligning to TRBD2. The germline V gene encodes CDR1 SNHLY and CDR2 FYNNEI. Trimming at V came to 3 bases and at J to 6 bases, leaving 9 bases not matched to a gene. The CDR3 loop spans 15 amino acids. The CDR3 DNA reads as TGTGCCAGCAGTGAGGGGACTAGCTCCCTTGGCGAGCAGTACTTC. Its translation is CASSEGTSSLGEQYF.

CDR3 protein: CASSPRTSGSVQYF. The CDR3 bases are TGTGCCAGCAGTCCCAGGACTAGCGGGAGTGTACAGTACTTC. The chain has TRBV7-9 and TRBJ2-7; 13 nucleotides agree with TRBD2. Germline V gives CDR1 SEHNR, CDR2 FQNEAQ (reference sequence). Losses at the gene ends were 6 bases for V and 10 bases for J; bases not matched to a gene: 9. The CDR3 has 14 amino acids.

In this sample, this clone turned up once. This sequence joins TRBV15 and TRBJ1-2, with TRBD1 as a possible D gene (6 bases). CDR1 and CDR2 (germline): LNHNV, YYDKDF (reference sequence). The V end lost 5 bases, the J end lost 4 bases, and 23 bases lay between the germline ends. The CDR3 has 17 amino acids. In nucleotides, the CDR3 is TGTGCCACCAGCGGGCCGCAGACAGGCCCTTTCCCCTATGGCTACACCTTC. Its protein product is CATSGPQTGPFPYGYTF.

The chain carries TRBV28 and TRBJ2-1; 8 bases are shared with TRBD2. CDR1 is MDHEN and CDR2 is SYDVKM in the germline V gene. This CDR3 has 13 amino acids. The DNA for the CDR3 is TGTGTCACTCGGGAGGGGCTCTACAATGAGCAGTTCTTC. This sequence encodes CVTREGLYNEQFF.

CDR3 bases: TGCAGCGTTGTTCCTAGCGAAGCCTACGAGCAGTACTTC. Translation gives CSVVPSEAYEQYF. V gene TRBV29-1 combines with J gene TRBJ2-7; tentative D call: TRBD2 (6 bases). The CDR3 consists of 13 residues. The ends were cut back, 4 bases at V and 2 bases at J, with 12 bases in the middle. Germline lookup yields CDR1 SQVTM and CDR2 ANQGSEA.

The sample holds one count of this clone. This rearrangement joins TRBV6-6 to TRBJ2-3; a possible D gene is TRBD1 (6 bases). The CDR3 is made up of 16 amino acids. Germline-derived CDR1 and CDR2 are MNHNY and SVGAGI (reference sequence). The V end lost 2 bases, the J end lost 2 bases, and 14 bases lay between the germline ends. Here the CDR3 reads CASSYLGRGATDTQYF. CDR3 nucleotide sequence: TGTGCCAGCAGTTACCTCGGCAGGGGAGCCACAGATACGCAGTATTTT.

V gene TRBV10-2 combines with J gene TRBJ2-7; 7 bases align to TRBD1. The germline CDR1 and CDR2 sequences are WSHSY and SAAADI. The V segment lost 6 bases and the J segment 7 bases; nucleotides outside the gene matches: 15. There are 15 residues in the CDR3. Here the CDR3 DNA reads TGCGCCAGCAGCAGATTCCGGGACAGCAGTGTTGAGCAGTACTTC. It encodes CASSRFRDSSVEQYF.

J is TRBJ1-4 and V is TRBV7-9; no definite D call. CDR3 length: 13 amino acids. Trimming took off 1 base at V and 11 bases at J, with 11 bases between the two ends. Per the germline V gene, CDR1 is SEHNR and CDR2 is FQNEAQ (reference sequence). CDR3 DNA: TGTGCCAGCAGCTTAGGTTCGGCCGGGAAACTGTTTTTT. Protein sequence: CASSLGSAGKLFF.

The V gene is TRBV19, the J gene TRBJ1-5; D is unclear. Looked up from germline, CDR1 is LNHDA and CDR2 is SQIVND (reference sequence). The CDR3 extends over 15 amino acids. V was shortened by 3 bases and J by 0 bases, with 9 bases between the two germline ends. CDR3 in DNA: TGTGCCAGTAGTATTAGTTTTGTTAGCAATCAGCCCCAGCATTTT. As protein: CASSISFVSNQPQHF.

This chain joins TRBV10-3 and TRBJ2-3; 9 bases map to TRBD2. From germline, CDR1 is ENHRY and CDR2 SYGVKD. The CDR3 sequence is 15 residues long. Losses at the gene ends were 5 bases for V and 4 bases for J; bases not matched to a gene: 7. Here the CDR3 DNA reads TGTGCCATCAGTAAGACTAGCGGCAGTGCAGATACGCAGTATTTT. Residues: CAISKTSGSADTQYF.